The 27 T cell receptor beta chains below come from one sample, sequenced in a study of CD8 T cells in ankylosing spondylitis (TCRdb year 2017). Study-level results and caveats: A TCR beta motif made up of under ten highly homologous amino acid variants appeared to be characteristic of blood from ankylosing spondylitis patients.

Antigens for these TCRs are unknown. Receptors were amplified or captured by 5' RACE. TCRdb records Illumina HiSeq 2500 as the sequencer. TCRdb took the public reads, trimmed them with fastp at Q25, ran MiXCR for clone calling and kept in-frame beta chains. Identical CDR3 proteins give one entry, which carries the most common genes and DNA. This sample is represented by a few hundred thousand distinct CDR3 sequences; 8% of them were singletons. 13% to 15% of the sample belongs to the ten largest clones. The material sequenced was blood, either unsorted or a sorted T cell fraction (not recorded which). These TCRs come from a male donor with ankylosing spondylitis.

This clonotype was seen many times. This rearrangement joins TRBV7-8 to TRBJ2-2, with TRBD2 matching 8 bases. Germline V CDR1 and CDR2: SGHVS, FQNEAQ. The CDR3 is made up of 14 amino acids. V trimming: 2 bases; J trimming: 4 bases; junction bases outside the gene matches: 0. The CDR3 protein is CASSLSGSTGELFF. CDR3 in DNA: TGTGCCAGCAGCTTAAGCGGGAGCACCGGGGAGCTGTTTTTT. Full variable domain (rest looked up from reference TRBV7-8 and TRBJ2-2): GAGVSQSPRYKVAKRGQDVALRCDPISGHVSLFWYQQALGQGPEFLTYFQNEAQLDKSGLPSDRFFAERPEGSVSTLKIQRTQQEDSAVYLCASSLSGSTGELFFGEGSRLTVL.

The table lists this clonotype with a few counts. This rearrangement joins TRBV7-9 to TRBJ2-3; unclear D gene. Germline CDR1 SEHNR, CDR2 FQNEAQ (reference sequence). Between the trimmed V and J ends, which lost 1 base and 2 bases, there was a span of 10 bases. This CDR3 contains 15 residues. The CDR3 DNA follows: TGTGCCAGCAGCTTAGTAATGGCTAACACAGATACGCAGTATTTT. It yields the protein CASSLVMANTDTQYF. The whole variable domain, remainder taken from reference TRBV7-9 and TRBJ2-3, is DTGVSQNPRHKITKRGQNVTFRCDPISEHNRLYWYRQTLGQGPEFLTYFQNEAQLEKSRLLSDRFSAERPKGSFSTLEIQRTEQGDSAMYLCASSLVMANTDTQYFGPGTRLTVL.

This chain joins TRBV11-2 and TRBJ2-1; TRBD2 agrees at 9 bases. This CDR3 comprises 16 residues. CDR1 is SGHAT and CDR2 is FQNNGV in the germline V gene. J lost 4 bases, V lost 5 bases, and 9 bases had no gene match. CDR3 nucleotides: TGTGCCAGCAGCCTCATAGGGACTAGCAGATACAATGAGCAGTTCTTC. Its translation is CASSLIGTSRYNEQFF.

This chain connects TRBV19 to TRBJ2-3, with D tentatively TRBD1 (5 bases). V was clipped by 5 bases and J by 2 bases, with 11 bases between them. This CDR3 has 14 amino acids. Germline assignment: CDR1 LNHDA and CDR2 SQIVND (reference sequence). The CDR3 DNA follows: TGTGCCAGTAGTGAACAGGATGCCACAGATACGCAGTATTTT. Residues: CASSEQDATDTQYF.

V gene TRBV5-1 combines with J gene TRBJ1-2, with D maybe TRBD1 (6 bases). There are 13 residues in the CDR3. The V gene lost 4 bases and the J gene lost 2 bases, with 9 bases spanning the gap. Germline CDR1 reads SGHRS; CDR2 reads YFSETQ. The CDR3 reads CASSQGNNYGYTF. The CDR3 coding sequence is TGCGCCAGCAGCCAGGGGAACAACTATGGCTACACCTTC.

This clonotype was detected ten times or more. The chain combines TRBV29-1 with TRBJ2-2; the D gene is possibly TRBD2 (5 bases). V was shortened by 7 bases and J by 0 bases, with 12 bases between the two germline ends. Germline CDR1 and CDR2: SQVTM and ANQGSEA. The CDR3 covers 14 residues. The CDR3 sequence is CSGIGGSNTGELFF. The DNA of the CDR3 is TGCAGCGGAATTGGAGGATCGAACACCGGGGAGCTGTTTTTT.

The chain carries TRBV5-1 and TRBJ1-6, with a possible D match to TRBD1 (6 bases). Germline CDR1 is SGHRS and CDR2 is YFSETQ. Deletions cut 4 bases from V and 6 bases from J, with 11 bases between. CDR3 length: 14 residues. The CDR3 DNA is TGCGCCAGCAGCCCGGGACACCGTAATTCACCCCTCCACTTT. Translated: CASSPGHRNSPLHF.

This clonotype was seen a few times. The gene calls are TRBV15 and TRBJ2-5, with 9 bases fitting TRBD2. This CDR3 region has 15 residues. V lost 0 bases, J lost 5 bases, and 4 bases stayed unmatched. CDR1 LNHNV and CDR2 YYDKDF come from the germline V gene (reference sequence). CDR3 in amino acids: CATSREGLAMETQYF. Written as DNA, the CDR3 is TGTGCCACCAGCAGAGAGGGACTAGCTATGGAGACCCAGTACTTC.

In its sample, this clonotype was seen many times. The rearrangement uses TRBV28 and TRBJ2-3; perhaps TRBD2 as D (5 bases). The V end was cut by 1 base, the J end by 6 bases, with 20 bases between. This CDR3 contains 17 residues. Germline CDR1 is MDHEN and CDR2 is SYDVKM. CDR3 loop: CASSLFQTPLRGDTQYF. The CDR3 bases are TGTGCCAGCAGTTTATTCCAAACCCCACTCCGAGGGGATACGCAGTATTTT.

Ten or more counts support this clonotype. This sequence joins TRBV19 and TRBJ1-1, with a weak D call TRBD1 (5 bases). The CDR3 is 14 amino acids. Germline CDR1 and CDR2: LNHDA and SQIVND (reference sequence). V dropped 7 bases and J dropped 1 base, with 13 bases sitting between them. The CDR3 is CASTQGSANTEAFF. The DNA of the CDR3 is TGTGCCAGTACGCAGGGTTCGGCGAACACTGAAGCTTTCTTT.

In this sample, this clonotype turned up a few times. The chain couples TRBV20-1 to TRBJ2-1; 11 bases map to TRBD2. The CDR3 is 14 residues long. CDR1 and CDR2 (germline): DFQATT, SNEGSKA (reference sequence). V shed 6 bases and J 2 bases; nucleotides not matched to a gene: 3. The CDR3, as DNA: TGCAGTGCAATAGCGGGAGGGGCCTACAATGAGCAGTTCTTC. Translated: CSAIAGGAYNEQFF.

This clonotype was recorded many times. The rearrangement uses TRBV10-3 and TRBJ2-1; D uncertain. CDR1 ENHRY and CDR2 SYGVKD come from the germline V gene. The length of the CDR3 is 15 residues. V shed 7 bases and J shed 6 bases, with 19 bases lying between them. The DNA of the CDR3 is TGTGCCATCACCCCGACTGTCCTCCCGGGCAATGAGCAGTTCTTC. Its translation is CAITPTVLPGNEQFF.

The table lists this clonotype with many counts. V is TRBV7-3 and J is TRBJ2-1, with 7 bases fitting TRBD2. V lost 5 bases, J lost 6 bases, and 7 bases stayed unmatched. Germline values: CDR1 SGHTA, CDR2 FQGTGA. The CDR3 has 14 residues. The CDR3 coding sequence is TGTGCCAGCAGCCTCCGGGGCGGGAGCAATGAGCAGTTCTTC. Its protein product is CASSLRGGSNEQFF.

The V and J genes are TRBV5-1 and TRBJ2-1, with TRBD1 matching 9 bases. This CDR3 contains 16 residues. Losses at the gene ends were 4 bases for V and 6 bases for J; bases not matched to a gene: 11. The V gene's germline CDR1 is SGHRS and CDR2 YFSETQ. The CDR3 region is CASSDPRQGDANEQFF. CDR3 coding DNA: TGCGCCAGCAGCGATCCGAGACAGGGGGATGCCAATGAGCAGTTCTTC.

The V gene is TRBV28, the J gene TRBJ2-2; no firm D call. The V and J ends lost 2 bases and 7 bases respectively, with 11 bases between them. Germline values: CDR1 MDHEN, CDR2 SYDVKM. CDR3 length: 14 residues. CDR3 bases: TGTGCCAGCAGTTTAGTCTTGGGTGGCGGGGAGCTGTTTTTT. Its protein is CASSLVLGGGELFF.

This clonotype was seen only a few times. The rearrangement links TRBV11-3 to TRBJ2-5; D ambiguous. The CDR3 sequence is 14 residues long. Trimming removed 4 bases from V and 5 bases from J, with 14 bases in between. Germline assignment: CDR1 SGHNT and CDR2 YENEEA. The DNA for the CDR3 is TGTGCCAGCAGCTCTTCCCGTGGCTCCGAGACCCAGTACTTC. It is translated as CASSSSRGSETQYF.

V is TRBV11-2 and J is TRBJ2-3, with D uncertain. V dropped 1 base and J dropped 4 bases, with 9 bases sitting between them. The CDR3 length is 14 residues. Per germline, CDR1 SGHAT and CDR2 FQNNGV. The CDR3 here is CASSLGTLPDTQYF. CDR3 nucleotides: TGTGCCAGCAGCTTAGGGACCCTCCCAGATACGCAGTATTTT. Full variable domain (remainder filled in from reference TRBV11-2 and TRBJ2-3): EAGVAQSPRYKIIEKRQSVAFWCNPISGHATLYWYQQILGQGPKLLIQFQNNGVVDDSQLPKDRFSAERLKGVDSTLKIQPAKLEDSAVYLCASSLGTLPDTQYFGPGTRLTVL.

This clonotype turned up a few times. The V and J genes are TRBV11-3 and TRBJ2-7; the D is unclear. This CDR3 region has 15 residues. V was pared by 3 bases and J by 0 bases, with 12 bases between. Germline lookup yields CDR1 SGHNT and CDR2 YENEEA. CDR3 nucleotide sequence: TGTGCCAGCAGCTTTTCCAGGCCTAACTCCTACGAGCAGTACTTC. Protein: CASSFSRPNSYEQYF.

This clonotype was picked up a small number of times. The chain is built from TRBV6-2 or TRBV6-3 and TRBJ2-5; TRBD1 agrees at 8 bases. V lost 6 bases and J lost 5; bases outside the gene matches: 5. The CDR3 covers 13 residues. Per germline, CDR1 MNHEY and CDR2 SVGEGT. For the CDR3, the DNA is TGTGCCAGCAGACCGACAGGGGATGAGACCCAGTACTTC. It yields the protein CASRPTGDETQYF.

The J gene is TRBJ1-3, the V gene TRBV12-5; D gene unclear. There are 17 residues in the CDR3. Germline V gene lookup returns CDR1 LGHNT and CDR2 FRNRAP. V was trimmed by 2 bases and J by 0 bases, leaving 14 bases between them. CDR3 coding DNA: TGTGCTAGTGGTTTGCTCCTAGACACTCTCTCTGGAAACACCATATATTTT. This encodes CASGLLLDTLSGNTIYF.

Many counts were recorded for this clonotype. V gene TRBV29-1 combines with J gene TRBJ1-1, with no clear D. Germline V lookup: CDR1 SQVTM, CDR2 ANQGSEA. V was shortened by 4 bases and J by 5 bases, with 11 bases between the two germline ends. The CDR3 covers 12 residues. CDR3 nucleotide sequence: TGCAGCGTTGGGTCCTTTGGGACTGAAGCTTTCTTT. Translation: CSVGSFGTEAFF.

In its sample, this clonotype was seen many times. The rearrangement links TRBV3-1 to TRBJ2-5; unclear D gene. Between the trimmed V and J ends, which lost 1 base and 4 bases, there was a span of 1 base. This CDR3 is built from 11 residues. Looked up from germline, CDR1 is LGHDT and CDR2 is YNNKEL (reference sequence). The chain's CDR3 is CASSQVETQYF. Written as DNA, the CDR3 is TGTGCCAGCAGCCAAGTAGAGACCCAGTACTTC.

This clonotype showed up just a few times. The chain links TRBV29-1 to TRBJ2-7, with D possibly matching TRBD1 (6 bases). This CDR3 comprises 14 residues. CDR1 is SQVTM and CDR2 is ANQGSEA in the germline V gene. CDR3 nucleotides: TGCCTCGTCTCCGCAACACAGGGAGACTACGAGCAGTACTTC. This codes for CLVSATQGDYEQYF.

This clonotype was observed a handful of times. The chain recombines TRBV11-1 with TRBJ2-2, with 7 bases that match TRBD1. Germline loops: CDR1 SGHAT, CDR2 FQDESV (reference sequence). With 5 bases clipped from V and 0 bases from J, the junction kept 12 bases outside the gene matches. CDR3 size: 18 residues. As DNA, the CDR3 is TGTGCCAGCAGCCGCCCGCGCCGGGACAGCGCGAACACCGGGGAGCTGTTTTTT. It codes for CASSRPRRDSANTGELFF.

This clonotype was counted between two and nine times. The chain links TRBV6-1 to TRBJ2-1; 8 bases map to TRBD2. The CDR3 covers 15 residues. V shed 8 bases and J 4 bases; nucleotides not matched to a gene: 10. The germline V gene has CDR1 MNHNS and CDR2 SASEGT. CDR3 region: CASGSGTSGYNEQFF. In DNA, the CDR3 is TGTGCCAGCGGATCCGGGACTAGTGGATACAATGAGCAGTTCTTC.

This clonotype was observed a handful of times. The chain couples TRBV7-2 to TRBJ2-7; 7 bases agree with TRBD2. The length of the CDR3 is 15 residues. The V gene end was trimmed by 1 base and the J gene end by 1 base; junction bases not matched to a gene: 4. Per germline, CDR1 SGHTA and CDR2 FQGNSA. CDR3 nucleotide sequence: TGTGCCAGCAGCTTAGAGCGGGACTATTCCTACGAGCAGTACTTC. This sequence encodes CASSLERDYSYEQYF. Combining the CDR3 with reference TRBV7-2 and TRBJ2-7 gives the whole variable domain GAGVSQSPSNKVTEKGKDVELRCDPISGHTALYWYRQSLGQGLEFLIYFQGNSAPDKSGLPSDRFSAERTGGSVSTLTIQRTQQEDSAVYLCASSLERDYSYEQYFGPGTRLTVT.

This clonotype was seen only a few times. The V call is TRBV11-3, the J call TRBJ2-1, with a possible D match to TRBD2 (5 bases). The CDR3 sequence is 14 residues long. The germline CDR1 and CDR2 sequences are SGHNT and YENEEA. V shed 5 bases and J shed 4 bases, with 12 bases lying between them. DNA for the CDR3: TGTGCCAGCAGCCCTGACCCGGGGTACAATGAGCAGTTCTTC. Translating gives CASSPDPGYNEQFF.